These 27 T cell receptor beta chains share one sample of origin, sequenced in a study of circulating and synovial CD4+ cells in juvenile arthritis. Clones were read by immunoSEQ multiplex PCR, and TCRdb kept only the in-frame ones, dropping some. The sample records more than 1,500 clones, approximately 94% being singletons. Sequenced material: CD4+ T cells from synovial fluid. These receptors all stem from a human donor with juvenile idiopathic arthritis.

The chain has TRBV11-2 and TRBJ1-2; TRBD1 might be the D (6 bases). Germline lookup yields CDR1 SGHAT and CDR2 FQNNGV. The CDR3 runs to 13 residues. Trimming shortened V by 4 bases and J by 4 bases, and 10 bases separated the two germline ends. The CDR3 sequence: CASSSTGTYGYTF. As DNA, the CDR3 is TGTGCCAGCAGCTCTACAGGGACCTATGGCTACACCTTC.

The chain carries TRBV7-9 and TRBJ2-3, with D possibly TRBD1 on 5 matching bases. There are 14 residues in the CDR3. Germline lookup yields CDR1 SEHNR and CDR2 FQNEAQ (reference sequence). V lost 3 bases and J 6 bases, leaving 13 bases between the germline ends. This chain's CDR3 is CASSFVPGRDTQYF. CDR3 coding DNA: TGTGCCAGCAGCTTTGTACCAGGGCGCGATACGCAGTATTTT.

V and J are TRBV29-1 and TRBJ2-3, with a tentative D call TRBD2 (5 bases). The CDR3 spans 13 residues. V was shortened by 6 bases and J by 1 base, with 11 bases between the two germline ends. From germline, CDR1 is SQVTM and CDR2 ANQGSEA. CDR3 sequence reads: CSVRRSGTDTQYF. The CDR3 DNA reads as TGCAGCGTCAGGAGGTCGGGCACAGATACGCAGTATTTT.

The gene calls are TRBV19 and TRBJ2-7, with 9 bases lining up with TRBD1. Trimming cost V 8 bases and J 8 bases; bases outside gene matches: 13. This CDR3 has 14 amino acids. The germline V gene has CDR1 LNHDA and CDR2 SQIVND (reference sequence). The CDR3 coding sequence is TGTGCCAGTTCCAGCGCGGGGACAGGGTCCAAGCAGTACTTC. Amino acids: CASSSAGTGSKQYF.

This CDR3 reads CASSLIGIGYNEQFF. The CDR3 coding sequence is TGTGCCAGCAGCTTAATCGGGATAGGCTACAATGAGCAGTTCTTC. The chain joins TRBV7-9 to TRBJ2-1; a weak D match, TRBD2 (5 bases). CDR3 length equals 15 residues. Trimming pared 2 bases from V and 3 bases from J, leaving 11 bases between. CDR1 is SEHNR, CDR2 FQNEAQ, per germline (reference sequence).

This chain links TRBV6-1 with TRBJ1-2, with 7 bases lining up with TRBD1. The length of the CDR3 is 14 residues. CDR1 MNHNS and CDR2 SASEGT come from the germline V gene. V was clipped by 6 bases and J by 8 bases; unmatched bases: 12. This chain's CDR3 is CASSAAGGGWGYTF. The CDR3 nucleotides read TGTGCCAGCAGCGCAGCAGGGGGTGGTTGGGGCTACACCTTC.

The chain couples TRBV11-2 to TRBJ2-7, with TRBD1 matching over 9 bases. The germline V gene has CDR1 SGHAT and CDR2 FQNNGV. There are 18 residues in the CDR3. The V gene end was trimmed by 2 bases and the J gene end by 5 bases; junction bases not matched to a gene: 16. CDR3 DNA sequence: TGTGCCAGCAGCTTATGGGGGGGGTGGGGACAGGGTAATCACGAGCAGTACTTC. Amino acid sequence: CASSLWGGWGQGNHEQYF.

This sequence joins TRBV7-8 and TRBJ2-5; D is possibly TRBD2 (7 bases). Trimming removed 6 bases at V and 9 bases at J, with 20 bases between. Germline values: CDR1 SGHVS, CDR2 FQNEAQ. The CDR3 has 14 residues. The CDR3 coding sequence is TGTGCCAGCAGATTGGACGCAGGAGGGGGGGCCCAGTACTTC. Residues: CASRLDAGGGAQYF.

In DNA form, the CDR3 reads TGTGCCAGCAGTGAAGGGTCCTATAATGAAAAACTGTTTTTT. Its protein product is CASSEGSYNEKLFF. The genes are TRBV6-1 and TRBJ1-4; no clear D. The CDR3 extends over 14 amino acids. V was cut by 1 base and J by 4 bases, with 7 bases left in between. In germline, CDR1 is MNHNS, CDR2 SASEGT.

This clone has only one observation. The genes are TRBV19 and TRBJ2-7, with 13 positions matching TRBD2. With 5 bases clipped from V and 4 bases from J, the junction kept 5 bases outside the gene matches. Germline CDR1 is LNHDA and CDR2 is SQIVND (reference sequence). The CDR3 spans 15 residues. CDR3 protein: CASSAGLAGVYEQYF. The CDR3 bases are TGTGCCAGTAGTGCCGGACTAGCGGGAGTTTACGAGCAGTACTTC.

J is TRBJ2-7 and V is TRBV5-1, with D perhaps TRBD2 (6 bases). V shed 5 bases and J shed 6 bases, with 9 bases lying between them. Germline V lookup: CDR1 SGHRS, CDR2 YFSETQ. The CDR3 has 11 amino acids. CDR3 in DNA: TGCGCCAGCAGGTCGGAGGGCGAGCAGTACTTC. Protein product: CASRSEGEQYF.

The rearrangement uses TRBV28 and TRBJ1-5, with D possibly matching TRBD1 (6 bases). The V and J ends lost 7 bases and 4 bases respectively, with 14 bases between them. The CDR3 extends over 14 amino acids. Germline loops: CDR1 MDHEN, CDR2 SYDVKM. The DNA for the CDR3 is TGTGCCAGCAATTACGGACAGAAGAATCAGCCCCAGCATTTT. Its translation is CASNYGQKNQPQHF.

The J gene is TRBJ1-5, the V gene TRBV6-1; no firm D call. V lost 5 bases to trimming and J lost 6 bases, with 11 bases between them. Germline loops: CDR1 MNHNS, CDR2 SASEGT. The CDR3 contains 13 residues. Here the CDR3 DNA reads TGTGCCAGCAGTTATCTCGGGGTTCAGCCCCAGCATTTT. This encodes CASSYLGVQPQHF.

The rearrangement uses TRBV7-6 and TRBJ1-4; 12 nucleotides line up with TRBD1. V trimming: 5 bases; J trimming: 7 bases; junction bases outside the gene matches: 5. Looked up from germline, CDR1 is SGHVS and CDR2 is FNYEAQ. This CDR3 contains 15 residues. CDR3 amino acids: CASSVGTGGSEKLFF. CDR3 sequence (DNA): TGTGCCAGCAGCGTAGGGACAGGGGGCAGTGAAAAACTGTTTTTT.

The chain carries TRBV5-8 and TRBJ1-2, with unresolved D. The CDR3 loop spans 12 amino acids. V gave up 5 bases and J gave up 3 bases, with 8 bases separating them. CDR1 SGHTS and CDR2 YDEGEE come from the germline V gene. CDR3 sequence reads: CASRSIYYGYTF. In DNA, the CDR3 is TGTGCCAGCAGGTCTATTTACTATGGCTACACCTTC.

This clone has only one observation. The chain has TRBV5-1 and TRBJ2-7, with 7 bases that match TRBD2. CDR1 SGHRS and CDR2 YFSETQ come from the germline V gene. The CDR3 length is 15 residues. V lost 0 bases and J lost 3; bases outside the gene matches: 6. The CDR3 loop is CASSLGAGVIYEQYF. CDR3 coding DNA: TGCGCCAGCAGCTTGGGGGCGGGGGTTATCTACGAGCAGTACTTC.

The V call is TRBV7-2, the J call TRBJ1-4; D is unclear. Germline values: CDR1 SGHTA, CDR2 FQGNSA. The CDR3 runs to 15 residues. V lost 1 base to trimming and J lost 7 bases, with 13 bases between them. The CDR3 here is CASSLGSLGGEKLFF. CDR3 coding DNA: TGTGCCAGCAGCTTAGGTTCCCTCGGAGGTGAAAAACTGTTTTTT.

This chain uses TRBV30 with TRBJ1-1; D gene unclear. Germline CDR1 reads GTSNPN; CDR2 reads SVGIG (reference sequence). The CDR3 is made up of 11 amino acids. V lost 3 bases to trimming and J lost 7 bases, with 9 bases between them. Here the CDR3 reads CAWSAELEAFF. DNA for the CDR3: TGTGCCTGGAGCGCTGAGCTTGAAGCTTTCTTT.

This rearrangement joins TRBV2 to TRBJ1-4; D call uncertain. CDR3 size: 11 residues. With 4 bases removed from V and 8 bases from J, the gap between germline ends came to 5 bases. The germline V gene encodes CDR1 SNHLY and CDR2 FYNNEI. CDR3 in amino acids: CASSVGEKLFF. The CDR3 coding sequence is TGTGCCAGCAGTGTCGGGGAAAAACTGTTTTTT.

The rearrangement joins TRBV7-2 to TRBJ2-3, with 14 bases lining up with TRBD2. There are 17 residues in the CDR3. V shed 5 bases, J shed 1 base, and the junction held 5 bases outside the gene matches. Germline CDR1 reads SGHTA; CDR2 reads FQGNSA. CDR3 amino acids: CASSPRLAGGGTDTQYF. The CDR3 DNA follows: TGTGCCAGCAGCCCCCGACTAGCGGGAGGGGGCACAGATACGCAGTATTTT.

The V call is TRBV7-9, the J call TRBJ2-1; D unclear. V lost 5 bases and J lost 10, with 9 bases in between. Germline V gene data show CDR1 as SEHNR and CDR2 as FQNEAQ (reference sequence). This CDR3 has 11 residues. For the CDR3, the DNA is TGTGCCAGCAGCCCCCTGGAGGAGCAGTTCTTC. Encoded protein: CASSPLEEQFF.

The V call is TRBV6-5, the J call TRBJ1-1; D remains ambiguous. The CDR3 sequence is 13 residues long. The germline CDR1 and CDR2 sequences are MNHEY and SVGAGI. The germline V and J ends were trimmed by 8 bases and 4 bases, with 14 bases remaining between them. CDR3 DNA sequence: TGTGCCAGCCAAAGAAAGGAGGTCACTGAAGCTTTCTTT. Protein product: CASQRKEVTEAFF.

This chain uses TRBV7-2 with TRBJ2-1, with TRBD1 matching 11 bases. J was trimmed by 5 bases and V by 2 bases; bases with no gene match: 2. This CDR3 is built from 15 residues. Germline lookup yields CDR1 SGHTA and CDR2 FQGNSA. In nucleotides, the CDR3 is TGTGCCAGCAGCTTATGGGACAGGGGGGACAATGAGCAGTTCTTC. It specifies CASSLWDRGDNEQFF.

As DNA, the CDR3 is TGTGCCAGCAGTGAGGCTAGCGGGAGTTCAGGATCCTACAATGAGCAGTTCTTC. Translated, it gives CASSEASGSSGSYNEQFF. The rearrangement joins TRBV6-4 to TRBJ2-1, with 10 positions matching TRBD2. The CDR3 runs 18 residues. The J segment lost 1 base and the V segment lost 3 bases, leaving 9 bases of the junction unmatched. The germline CDR1 and CDR2 sequences are MRHNA and SNTAGT.

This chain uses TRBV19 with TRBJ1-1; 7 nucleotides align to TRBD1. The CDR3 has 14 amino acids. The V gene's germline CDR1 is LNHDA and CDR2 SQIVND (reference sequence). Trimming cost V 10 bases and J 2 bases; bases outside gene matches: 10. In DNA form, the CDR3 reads TGTGCCACCCGATCAGGGACAGCCAACACTGAAGCTTTCTTT. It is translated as CATRSGTANTEAFF.

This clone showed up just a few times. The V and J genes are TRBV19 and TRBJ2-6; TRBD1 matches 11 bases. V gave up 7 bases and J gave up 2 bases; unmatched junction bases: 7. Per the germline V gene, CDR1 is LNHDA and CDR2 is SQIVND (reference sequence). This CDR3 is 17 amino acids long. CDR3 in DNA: TGTGCCAGTATTGCGGGACAGGGGGGGGCTGGGGCCAACGTCCTGACTTTC. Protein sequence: CASIAGQGGAGANVLTF.

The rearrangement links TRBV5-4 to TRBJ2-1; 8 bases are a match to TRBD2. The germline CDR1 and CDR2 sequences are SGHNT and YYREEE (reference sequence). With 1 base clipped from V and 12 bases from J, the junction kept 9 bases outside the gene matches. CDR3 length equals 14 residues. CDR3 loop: CASSLLTSAGGQFF. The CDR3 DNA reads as TGTGCCAGCAGCTTGCTGACTAGCGCTGGGGGGCAGTTCTTC.